Listed below are T cell receptor beta chains from one sample, sequenced in a study of CD8 T cells in ankylosing spondylitis. Each CDR3 protein is one row after TCRdb ran MiXCR on the 5' RACE reads. The sample records 200,000 to 250,000 distinct CDR3 sequences, about 10% being singletons. Sequenced: blood, either unsorted or a sorted T cell fraction (not recorded which). Every receptor here comes from a male donor with ankylosing spondylitis or in good health (not recorded which). Both conserved end residues are trimmed from each CDR3.

V gene	J gene	CDR3 protein
TRBV5-1	TRBJ2-1	ASSHPIGASDEQF
TRBV18	TRBJ1-1	ASSPRELGSGVTEAF
TRBV5-1	TRBJ1-4	ASSATGSTGEKLF
TRBV3-1	TRBJ2-3	ASSQGGGGTDTQY
TRBV10-3	TRBJ2-4	AISEGRAAKNIQY
TRBV12-3/TRBV12-4	TRBJ1-3	TSSSPLAGTGAWGNTIY
TRBV5-5	TRBJ2-7	ASSPPSGADGEQY
TRBV7-7	TRBJ1-3	ASSLDGVAGNTIY
TRBV7-2	TRBJ2-2	ASSPPLDTGELF
TRBV5-6	TRBJ2-1	ASRNQGEQF
TRBV6-1	TRBJ2-7	ASRPGGVRQPYEQY
TRBV12-3/TRBV12-4	TRBJ1-6	ASIPLRGVNSPLH
TRBV20-1	TRBJ1-2	SASLRGQGYT
TRBV7-2	TRBJ2-1	ASSSDYGSNEQF
TRBV7-8	TRBJ1-1	ASLPGIMNTEAF
TRBV7-9	TRBJ1-6	ASSYPTGGPSPLH
TRBV5-1	TRBJ2-2	ASSLEHLGTGELF
TRBV7-2	TRBJ2-1	ATRPGGSYNEQF
TRBV7-2	TRBJ1-1	ASSGPGDTEAF
TRBV10-3	TRBJ2-5	AISENLGVAGQETQY
TRBV7-9	TRBJ2-3	ASSLSDRTSTDTQY
TRBV12-3/TRBV12-4	TRBJ1-2	ASTLRGTGGYT
TRBV28	TRBJ1-1	ASSLSIPGGGKAEAF
TRBV5-1	TRBJ1-1	ASSLQYGPPEAF
TRBV5-6	TRBJ2-2	ASKSAGTRHWNTGELF
TRBV7-9	TRBJ2-1	ASSLADKQGIYNEQF
TRBV5-1	TRBJ2-7	ASSLRQGSSYEQY
TRBV6-4	TRBJ2-2	ASKPGAAAGELF
TRBV5-1	TRBJ1-2	ASSLGKVGYGYT
TRBV12-3/TRBV12-4	TRBJ2-1	ASTKNIEQF
TRBV2	TRBJ1-1	ASIFTGSGTEAF
TRBV12-3/TRBV12-4	TRBJ2-1	ASSPPRGQGGDEQF
TRBV11-2	TRBJ2-5	ASSLVGGTGGETQY
TRBV28	TRBJ2-5	ASSSQRGGGTQETQY
TRBV3-1	TRBJ2-1	ASSQDLAGYNEQF
TRBV12-3/TRBV12-4	TRBJ2-1	ASTPGPGPLAGGNMNEQF
TRBV20-1	TRBJ2-5	SASIGTGGISLGETQY
TRBV7-9	TRBJ1-1	ASSLESHRANTEAF